This T cell receptor beta chain was obtained from a study of T cells in narcolepsy. TCRdb's table, derived via immunoSEQ multiplex PCR, lists solely in-frame clones and lacks some. The sample lists around 18,000 clones, over 60% occurring once. Remarks on this clone: The antigen remains undetermined.

The germline V gene has CDR1 SEHNR and CDR2 FQNEAQ (reference sequence). Trimming removed 5 bases at V and 2 bases at J, with 10 bases between. This CDR3 region has 13 residues. Study outcomes and limitations: Autoreactive HCRT-specific and TRIB2-specific clonotypes were marked in same-patient CSF-versus-blood CD4+ comparisons.

The TCR was taken from a human donor with narcolepsy. The sequencing input was CD45RA- memory CD8+ T cells from PBMCs. The chain has TRBV7-9 and TRBJ2-7; either TRBD1 or TRBD2 may supply D (6 bases each). This chain's CDR3 is CASSPRGAYEQYF. The CDR3 DNA is TGTGCCAGCAGCCCAAGGGGGGCCTACGAGCAGTACTTC.